The text below deals with one TCR beta chain. The record originates from a study of blood T cell repertoires in COVID-19. Original analysis: Researchers report that nucleated cell counts were estimated from reference gene primer amplification. Measured with immunoSEQ multiplex PCR; TCRdb has only the in-frame clones, and not every one. V and J calls and clone size come straight from that table; D and trimming were deduced from the DNA. The sample lists about 220,000 clones, 65% to 90% occurring once. Germline V lookup: CDR1 SGHVS, CDR2 FQNEAQ. Trimming shortened V by 5 bases and J by 7 bases, and 17 bases separated the two germline ends. This CDR3 spans 15 amino acids.

The receptor was derived from a woman aged 70-85 years with COVID-19, enrolled during active disease. The specimen sequenced was peripheral blood. The chain combines TRBV7-8 with TRBJ1-4; D may be TRBD1 (6 bases). CDR3 nucleotides: TGTGCCAGCAGCGGCAGGACAGTCTGGAGTGAAAAACTGTTTTTT. This codes for CASSGRTVWSEKLFF. Combining the CDR3 with reference TRBV7-8 and TRBJ1-4 gives the whole variable domain GAGVSQSPRYKVAKRGQDVALRCDPISGHVSLFWYQQALGQGPEFLTYFQNEAQLDKSGLPSDRFFAERPEGSVSTLKIQRTQQEDSAVYLCASSGRTVWSEKLFFGSGTQLSVL.